The following is a TCR beta chain sequence with its context. Its antigen remains unknown. The data were obtained in a study of beta chain features in type 1 diabetes. General study results and limits: Moderate yet significant TCRB CDR3 shortening was seen in Type 1 diabetes patients in all four CD4+ subsets.

Expressed TCRB transcripts got sequenced, as all isolated RNA was reverse transcribed. Assay: immunoSEQ multiplex PCR; the TCRdb copy retains only in-frame clones and omits some. In the table there are tens of thousands of clones, roughly 60% of which are singletons. The CDR3 runs 13 residues. Germline V gene sequence: CDR1 MNHEY, CDR2 SVGAGI. The TCR was taken from a woman younger than 35 in good health. The specimen was Tregs from blood. This chain links TRBV6-5 with TRBJ2-5; 8 nucleotides match TRBD2. The J call may be faulty, since TRBJ2-7 better matches the DNA end. The DNA for the CDR3 is TGTGCCAGCAGTGCTAGCGGGCCCTACGAGCAGTACTTC. It yields the protein CASSASGPYEQYF.